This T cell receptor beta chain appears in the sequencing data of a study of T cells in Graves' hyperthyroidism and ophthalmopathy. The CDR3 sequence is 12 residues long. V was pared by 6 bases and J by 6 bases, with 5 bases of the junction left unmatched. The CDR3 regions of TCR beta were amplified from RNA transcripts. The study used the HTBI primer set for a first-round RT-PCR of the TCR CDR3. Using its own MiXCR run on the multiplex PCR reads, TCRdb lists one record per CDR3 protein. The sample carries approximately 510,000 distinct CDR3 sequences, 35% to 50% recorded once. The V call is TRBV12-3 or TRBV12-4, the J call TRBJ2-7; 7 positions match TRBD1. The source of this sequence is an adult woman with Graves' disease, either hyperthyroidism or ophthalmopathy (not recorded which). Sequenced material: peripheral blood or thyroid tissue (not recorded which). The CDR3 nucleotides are TGTGCCAGCAGCCCTGGACAGGTCGAGCAGTACTTC. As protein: CASSPGQVEQYF.